One and the same sample provided the 5 T cell receptor beta chains below, sequenced in a study of neurological immune-mediated disorders. Via MiXCR, TCRdb re-called the 5' RACE reads, giving one row per CDR3 protein. The data contain some 15,000 distinct CDR3 sequences, about 12% of them singletons. The source material was CD8+ T cells from blood. These receptors all stem from a female donor with HTLV-1-associated myelopathy (HAM/TSP).

This clonotype was detected many times. The chain couples TRBV7-8 to TRBJ2-5; D possibly uses TRBD1 or TRBD2 (5 bases each). Germline-derived CDR1 and CDR2 are SGHVS and FQNEAQ. CDR3 size: 16 residues. Trimming took off 1 base at V and 5 bases at J, with 17 bases between the two ends. The CDR3, as DNA: TGTGCCAGCAGCTTAGGCATCGGGGCCAAAGGGGAGACCCAGTACTTC. Protein product: CASSLGIGAKGETQYF.

The sample holds many counts of this clonotype. J is TRBJ2-1 and V is TRBV4-1, with D maybe TRBD2 (6 bases). Germline-derived CDR1 and CDR2 are MGHRA and YSYEKL. V lost 2 bases to trimming and J lost 0 bases, with 14 bases between them. CDR3 size: 17 residues. CDR3 sequence (DNA): TGCGCCAGCAGCCAATTTGCGGCGGGAACCTCCTACAATGAGCAGTTCTTC. Translating gives CASSQFAAGTSYNEQFF.

In its sample, this clonotype was seen many times. This chain links TRBV6-6 with TRBJ1-1, with a possible D match to TRBD1 (6 bases). Trimming took off 5 bases at V and 2 bases at J, with 15 bases between the two ends. Per the germline V gene, CDR1 is MNHNY and CDR2 is SVGAGI (reference sequence). The CDR3 contains 15 residues. CDR3 in amino acids: CASSPGTNYNTEAFF. CDR3 sequence (DNA): TGTGCCAGCAGTCCCGGGACAAACTATAACACTGAAGCTTTCTTT.

At least ten counts were recorded for this clonotype. This rearrangement joins TRBV4-2 to TRBJ2-3; D unclear. Germline CDR1 and CDR2: LGHNA and YNFKEQ. The CDR3 runs to 15 residues. Trimming cost V 5 bases and J 2 bases, with 14 bases left between them. CDR3 DNA: TGTGCCAGCAGCGTAGAAGCTGGTCCCACAGATACGCAGTATTTT. Its translation is CASSVEAGPTDTQYF.

At least ten counts were recorded for this clonotype. This chain joins TRBV5-1 and TRBJ2-3; D may be TRBD2 (6 bases). The V end lost 3 bases, the J end lost 4 bases, and 15 bases lay between the germline ends. This CDR3 is built from 15 residues. Germline CDR1 SGHRS, CDR2 YFSETQ. The CDR3 here is CASSSGTQDSDTQYF. The DNA of the CDR3 is TGCGCCAGCAGCTCCGGGACTCAGGACTCAGATACGCAGTATTTT.